The source of this T cell receptor (beta chain) is a study of shared clonotypes between healthy human individuals. As to this clone: Its antigen is still unknown.

CD45RO-negative CD8 cells positively selected for CCR7 made up the naive population, which excluded terminally differentiated effector memory CD45RA+ cells. All donors were Caucasian adults living in Nashville, Tennessee. Germline V gives CDR1 LNHDA, CDR2 SQIVND (reference sequence). V lost 7 bases, J lost 12 bases, and 25 bases lay in between. The length of the CDR3 is 15 residues. Every subset had its genomic DNA shared out evenly among several immunoSEQ plates. In replicate PCRs of sorted subsets, around 0.2 ug DNA, about 30,000 T cell genomes, was used. Profiling relied on immunoSEQ multiplex PCR, and the TCRdb table lists in-frame clones only, not all of them. In the table there are 800,000 or so clones, roughly 96% of which are singletons. Study-wide points: Non-shared clonotypes had lower generation probabilities than those shared by all four donors.

This rearrangement joins TRBV19 to TRBJ2-1; D is possibly TRBD2 (6 bases). The sample was naive CD8+ T cells sorted from blood. This clonotype originated in a man aged 25-45 years in good health. The CDR3 reads CASNLLAGSPVGQFF. CDR3 nucleotides: TGTGCCAGTAATCTTCTCGCGGGAAGCCCTGTGGGGCAGTTCTTC.